This T cell receptor (beta chain) derives from a study of T cell changes during pregnancy in multiple sclerosis. Measured with immunoSEQ multiplex PCR; TCRdb has only the in-frame clones, and not every one. The sample holds tens of thousands of clones, roughly 92% seen once. Germline CDR1 SGHAT, CDR2 FQNNGV. The CDR3 runs to 14 residues. V was pared by 6 bases and J by 7 bases, with 18 bases between. The sample in question was peripheral blood, obtained in the second trimester of pregnancy. The chain joins TRBV11-2 to TRBJ1-1; possibly TRBD1 for D (6 bases). The sequence came from a female donor with multiple sclerosis, enrolled in a pregnancy study. Here the CDR3 DNA reads TGTGCCAGCAGGGGTTCAAGGGGGGGATTTGAAGCTTTCTTT. Protein product: CASRGSRGGFEAFF.